Listed below are T cell receptor beta chains from one sample, sequenced in a study of cytomegalovirus exposure and HLA in healthy donors. Produced via immunoSEQ multiplex PCR; TCRdb's table is partial and in-frame only. The sample contains about 150,000 clones, less than 85% of which appear only once. Sequences were obtained from PBMCs. These receptors all come from a woman aged 50 to 60 in good health and CMV-seropositive. The CDR3 runs from the conserved cysteine through the conserved F or W. D genes are given only for firm matches. Clone sizes are given selectively: once, few, many, or a class where the clone is expanded.

>TRBV14|TRBJ2-1|NA|NA
CASSPSLYNEQFF
TGTGCCAGCAGCCCTAGCCTCTACAATGAGCAGTTCTTC
>TRBV5-4|TRBJ2-3|TRBD2|NA
CASSRTSGGGNPDTQYF
TGTGCCAGCAGCCGGACTAGCGGGGGGGGAAATCCAGATACGCAGTATTTT
>TRBV4-2|TRBJ1-1|NA|few
CASSQGNREGTEAFF
TGTGCCAGCAGCCAAGGTAACAGGGAGGGCACTGAAGCTTTCTTT
>TRBV27|TRBJ2-1|TRBD1|few
CASSLLPDRGNEQFF
TGTGCCAGCAGTTTACTCCCGGACAGGGGGAATGAGCAGTTCTTC
>TRBV6-5|TRBJ2-4|NA|NA
CASKGSGLAKNIQYF
TGTGCCAGCAAGGGCAGCGGGTTAGCCAAAAACATTCAGTACTTC
>TRBV9|TRBJ1-6|TRBD1|NA
CASSLGQGANSPLHF
TGTGCCAGCAGCCTCGGACAGGGGGCTAATTCACCCCTCCACTTT
>TRBV19|TRBJ1-5|TRBD1|NA
CASSITAGGNQPQHF
TGTGCCAGTAGTATTACCGCAGGGGGGAATCAGCCCCAGCATTTT
>TRBV5-1|TRBJ2-3|NA|once
CASSLAGGIPTDTQYF
TGCGCCAGCAGCTTGGCCGGAGGGATCCCCACAGATACGCAGTATTTT
>TRBV9|TRBJ2-1|NA|once
CASSVGQGSYNEQFF
TGTGCCAGCAGCGTGGGGCAGGGCTCCTACAATGAGCAGTTCTTC
>TRBV5-1|TRBJ2-2|NA|NA
CASGSGQRANTGELFF
TGCGCCAGCGGAAGTGGACAGAGAGCGAACACCGGGGAGCTGTTTTTT
>TRBV21-1|TRBJ1-2|NA|NA
CASSTQQGLSFVGGYTF
TGTGCCAGCAGCACCCAACAGGGCCTCTCGTTTGTGGGTGGCTACACCTTC
>TRBV29-1|TRBJ1-6|NA|NA
CSVLFDCYNSPLHF
TGCAGCGTTTTGTTCGACTGTTATAATTCACCCCTCCACTTT
>TRBV5-4|TRBJ1-3|NA|NA
CASSLAGGGGNTIYF
TGTGCCAGCAGCTTGGCCGGGGGGGGTGGAAACACCATATATTTT
>TRBV30|TRBJ1-5|TRBD1|once
CAWSPRGDQPQHF
TGTGCCTGGAGTCCCAGGGGGGATCAGCCCCAGCATTTT
>TRBV6-5|TRBJ2-4|NA|NA
CASSLNTGPPNIQYF
TGTGCCAGCAGTCTGAACACAGGTCCCCCAAACATTCAGTACTTC
>TRBV6-6|TRBJ2-3|NA|once
CASSYSFRDTQYF
TGTGCCAGCAGTTACTCGTTTCGAGATACGCAGTATTTT
>TRBV5-5|TRBJ1-2|TRBD1|NA
CASSKPIRGPTDGYTF
TGTGCCAGCAGCAAACCAATCAGGGGGCCCACTGATGGCTACACCTTC
>TRBV27|TRBJ1-1|NA|NA
CASSSRMDTEAFF
TGTGCCAGCAGTTCCAGGATGGACACTGAAGCTTTCTTT
>TRBV28|TRBJ1-1|TRBD1|NA
CASREGTGRSEAFF
TGTGCCAGCAGGGAGGGGACAGGGAGGTCTGAAGCTTTCTTT
>TRBV4-1|TRBJ1-4|NA|NA
CATAREEQTNEKLFF
TGCGCCACCGCGAGGGAGGAGCAGACTAATGAAAAACTGTTTTTT
>TRBV18|TRBJ2-3|NA|NA
CASSPTEQGPQYF
TGTGCCAGCTCACCAACAGAACAGGGTCCGCAGTATTTT
>TRBV9|TRBJ1-4|NA|NA
CASSVGPGANEKLFF
TGTGCCAGCAGCGTAGGGCCAGGGGCGAATGAAAAACTGTTTTTT
>TRBV7-2|TRBJ1-2|NA|NA
CASSPGGGNYGYTF
TGTGCCAGCAGCCCCGGGGGGGGAAACTATGGCTACACCTTC
>TRBV19|TRBJ1-5|NA|NA
CASSMRNQPQHF
TGTGCCAGTAGTATGCGTAATCAGCCCCAGCATTTT
>TRBV6-1|TRBJ1-5|TRBD1|NA
CASSDIPTRTGGQPQHF
TGTGCCAGCAGTGATATCCCCACGAGGACAGGGGGCCAGCCCCAGCATTTT
>TRBV6-5|TRBJ1-6|TRBD1|NA
CASSYGQGNSPLHF
TGTGCCAGCAGTTACGGACAGGGTAATTCACCCCTCCACTTT
>TRBV9|TRBJ2-7|NA|NA
CASSESPSDEQYF
TGTGCCAGCAGCGAGAGCCCCAGCGACGAGCAGTACTTC
>TRBV6-5|TRBJ1-3|NA|once
CAARGGISGNTIYF
TGTGCCGCGCGAGGGGGAATCTCTGGAAACACCATATATTTT
>TRBV6-5|TRBJ1-1|TRBD1|NA
CASSRTGDTEAFF
TGTGCCAGCAGTCGGACAGGGGACACTGAAGCTTTCTTT
>TRBV12-5|TRBJ2-2|TRBD1|NA
CASGPHRDRFLSANTGELFF
TGTGCTAGTGGCCCGCACAGGGACAGGTTCCTATCCGCGAACACCGGGGAGCTGTTTTTT
>TRBV27|TRBJ2-3|TRBD1|NA
CASSPDRGRTDTQYF
TGTGCCAGCAGTCCAGACAGGGGACGGACAGATACGCAGTATTTT
>TRBV7-8|TRBJ1-1|TRBD1|NA
CASSPLGTQGAYLNTEAFF
TGTGCCAGCAGCCCGCTAGGGACACAGGGGGCGTATCTGAACACTGAAGCTTTCTTT
>TRBV2|TRBJ2-5|TRBD2|NA
CASSPLGLADRRGETQYF
TGTGCCAGCAGCCCACTGGGACTAGCAGACCGCCGTGGAGAGACCCAGTACTTC
>TRBV7-2|TRBJ1-1|TRBD1|NA
CASSNRGDTEAFF
TGTGCCAGCAGCAACAGGGGAGACACTGAAGCTTTCTTT
>TRBV5-1|TRBJ2-7|TRBD1|NA
CASSLTGGYEQYF
TGCGCCAGCAGCTTGACAGGGGGCTACGAGCAGTACTTC
>TRBV7-8|TRBJ2-3|NA|NA
CASSLGGVQTDTQYF
TGTGCCAGCAGCTTAGGGGGGGTTCAGACAGATACGCAGTATTTT
>TRBV9|TRBJ1-2|TRBD1|once
CASSARDRGFYGYTF
TGTGCCAGCAGCGCACGGGACAGGGGATTCTATGGCTACACCTTC
>TRBV13|TRBJ2-3|NA|NA
CASSLVQGTQYF
TGTGCCAGCAGCTTAGTTCAGGGTACGCAGTATTTT
>TRBV4-3|TRBJ2-2|NA|once
CASSQVNGELFF
TGCGCCAGCAGCCAAGTAAACGGGGAGCTGTTTTTT
>TRBV5-5|TRBJ1-2|NA|NA
CASSLLQGLGYTF
TGTGCCAGCAGCTTGCTACAGGGCTTAGGCTACACCTTC
>TRBV5-6|TRBJ2-7|NA|few
CASSFGGVSYEQYF
TGTGCCAGCAGCTTTGGGGGCGTCTCCTACGAGCAGTACTTC